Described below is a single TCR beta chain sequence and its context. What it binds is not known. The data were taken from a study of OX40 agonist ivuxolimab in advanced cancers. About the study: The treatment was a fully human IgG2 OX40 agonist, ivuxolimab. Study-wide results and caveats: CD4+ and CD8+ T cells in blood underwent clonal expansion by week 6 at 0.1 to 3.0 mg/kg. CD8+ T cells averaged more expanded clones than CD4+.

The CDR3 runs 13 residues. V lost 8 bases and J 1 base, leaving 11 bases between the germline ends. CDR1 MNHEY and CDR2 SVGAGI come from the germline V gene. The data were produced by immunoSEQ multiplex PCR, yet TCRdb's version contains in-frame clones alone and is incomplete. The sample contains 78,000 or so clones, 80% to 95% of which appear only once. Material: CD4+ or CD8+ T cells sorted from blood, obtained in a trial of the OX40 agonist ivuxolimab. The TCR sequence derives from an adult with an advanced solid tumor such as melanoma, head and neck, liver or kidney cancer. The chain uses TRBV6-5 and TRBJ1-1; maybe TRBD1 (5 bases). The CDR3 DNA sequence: TGTGCCAGCGATTCAGGGCCGAACACTGAAGCTTTCTTT. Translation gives CASDSGPNTEAFF.